Below are 10 T cell receptor beta chains sequenced from a single sample in a study of post-analysis software for immune sequencing data. General study results and limits: TRBV segments more frequent in patients than in controls numbered roughly five and included TRBV5-6, TRBV5-1 and TRBV20-1.

Antigen specificity for these receptors is unknown. Tagging with unique molecular identifiers was a feature of the TCR beta cDNA libraries. TCRdb reprocessed the PCR reads via MiXCR and lists one record per CDR3 protein. The sample yields fewer than 600,000 distinct CDR3 sequences, roughly 45% seen once. The sequenced sample consisted of blood. The receptors come from a girl aged 10 to 17 with multiple sclerosis.

The chain employs TRBV4-1 and TRBJ2-5; D gene uncertain. The CDR3 is 14 amino acids. Germline CDR1 and CDR2: MGHRA and YSYEKL. V lost 4 bases and J 0 bases, leaving 9 bases between the germline ends. DNA of the CDR3: TGCGCCAGCAGCCCCACCCTGGACCAAGAGACCCAGTACTTC. This encodes CASSPTLDQETQYF.

This clonotype was counted only a few times. The J gene is TRBJ2-3, the V gene TRBV20-1; D is tentatively TRBD1 or TRBD2 (5 bases each). Germline V gene lookup returns CDR1 DFQATT and CDR2 SNEGSKA (reference sequence). V gave up 7 bases and J gave up 0 bases, with 8 bases separating them. There are 12 residues in the CDR3. The CDR3 DNA sequence: TGCAGTGGGGGGTCGAGCACAGATACGCAGTATTTT. This codes for CSGGSSTDTQYF.

The chain carries TRBV5-1 and TRBJ2-6, with a possible D match to TRBD1 (5 bases). The CDR3 spans 15 residues. Germline assignment: CDR1 SGHRS and CDR2 YFSETQ. V was cut by 4 bases and J by 2 bases, with 10 bases left in between. CDR3 amino acids: CASSILGAGANVLTF. The DNA for the CDR3 is TGCGCCAGCAGCATCCTAGGGGCTGGGGCCAACGTCCTGACTTTC.

As for this clonotype: A read error is possible here, since a much larger clone lies one base away. The CDR3 nucleotides read TGTGCCAGCAGACGAAACGTGCAGGGGAATGGCCACACCTTC. Protein sequence: CASRRNVQGNGHTF. This chain joins TRBV12-3 or TRBV12-4 and TRBJ1-2, with a weak D call TRBD1 (6 bases). CDR3 length: 14 amino acids.

This clonotype was observed a few times. The chain employs TRBV10-3 and TRBJ2-3; D is uncertain. CDR3 length equals 13 residues. V was shortened by 6 bases and J by 1 base, with 8 bases between the two germline ends. The germline V gene encodes CDR1 ENHRY and CDR2 SYGVKD. DNA of the CDR3: TGTGCCATCAGCAGACCGGGCACAGATACGCAGTATTTT. Translating it yields CAISRPGTDTQYF.

The chain combines TRBV29-1 with TRBJ2-3; possibly TRBD2 for D (6 bases). The CDR3 has 19 residues. V dropped 0 bases and J dropped 0 bases, with 22 bases sitting between them. Germline CDR1 and CDR2: SQVTM and ANQGSEA. CDR3 DNA sequence: TGCAGCGTTGAAGATTACTATCTTACGAGCGGGTTTAGCACAGATACGCAGTATTTT. This codes for CSVEDYYLTSGFSTDTQYF.

The chain has TRBV12-3 or TRBV12-4 and TRBJ1-2; D possibly corresponds to TRBD1 (6 bases). This CDR3 comprises 13 residues. Trimming removed 3 bases at V and 5 bases at J, with 10 bases between. The CDR3 DNA is TGTGCCAGCAGTTTGGACAGCTCTTATGGCTACACCTTC. Amino acid sequence: CASSLDSSYGYTF.

V and J are TRBV5-1 and TRBJ2-1; D unclear. Germline-derived CDR1 and CDR2 are SGHRS and YFSETQ. This CDR3 region has 16 residues. With 0 bases removed from V and 1 base from J, the gap between germline ends came to 11 bases. The CDR3 spells CASSLGAHESYNEQFF. The DNA of the CDR3 is TGCGCCAGCAGCTTGGGCGCACATGAGTCCTACAATGAGCAGTTCTTC.

This clonotype was counted between two and nine times. This chain connects TRBV20-1 to TRBJ2-5, with TRBD1 matching 11 bases. This CDR3 has 13 residues. Germline values: CDR1 DFQATT, CDR2 SNEGSKA (reference sequence). Losses at the gene ends were 3 bases for V and 11 bases for J; bases not matched to a gene: 8. CDR3 sequence (DNA): TGCAGTGCTAGTGGGACAGGGGGGTATGAGCAGTACTTC. Its protein product is CSASGTGGYEQYF.

V gene TRBV5-1 combines with J gene TRBJ1-2; 7 bases are a match to TRBD1. V was pared by 4 bases and J by 6 bases, with 12 bases of the junction left unmatched. The CDR3 covers 15 residues. The germline gives CDR1 SGHRS, CDR2 YFSETQ. In nucleotides, the CDR3 is TGCGCCAGCAGCCTACCAACGGACAGGAGCGATGGCTACACCTTC. Protein product: CASSLPTDRSDGYTF.